This TCR beta chain emerged from a study of blood T cell repertoires in COVID-19. CDR1 is SGHRS and CDR2 is YFSETQ in the germline V gene. The CDR3 length is 14 residues. V was cut by 1 base and J by 3 bases, with 10 bases left in between. Sequenced by immunoSEQ multiplex PCR; TCRdb stores in-frame clones only, minus some. This sample carries some 120,000 clones, around 80% of them seen once, and the ten largest clones take 1.9%. The V gene is TRBV5-1, the J gene TRBJ1-1, with D tentatively TRBD1 (6 bases). The sequenced sample was peripheral blood. The receptor was isolated from a man aged 70-80 years with acute or convalescent COVID-19. CDR3 amino acids: CASSLSRGDTEAFF. Here the CDR3 DNA reads TGCGCCAGCAGCTTGTCCAGGGGTGACACTGAAGCTTTCTTT.